Reported below is one T cell receptor beta chain. Its antigen is still unknown. The input lacks base qualities; no much larger clone sits a single base away. Trimming costs V 2 bases and J 0 bases, and their ends lie 11 bases apart. Inclusive of the bounding cysteine and phenylalanine, the CDR3 is 15 residues long. Of all the DNA, just the CDR3 is kept, 45 bases in frame from base 1. Reading the germline V gene gives CDR1 SGHRS and CDR2 YFSETQ. This record belongs to a study of blood T cell repertoires in COVID-19 (dated by TCRdb to 2018 to 2021). In the study overall: The collaborator samples originated in the United States, Italy and Spain and spanned the acute and convalescent phases of COVID-19. A de-identified subject ID, COVID-19 status, age in years and sex were almost always included in the sample metadata. Subjects who had been exposed to COVID-19, were actively infected with it, or had recovered from it provided the deeply sampled blood TCRbeta repertoires that made up the dataset. Samples were obtained from the ongoing ImmuneRACE study (first 160 participants) and from some 1,200 subjects provided by 6 global collaborators. Where HLA class I and class II types were available, the types were taken from metadata supplied by the sample provider, not from assay-based typing. A freely available public database, intended as a resource for researchers studying the immune response to SARS-CoV-2, is where the repertoires were released. The prospective study material was composed of cDNA or gDNA derived from T cells, B-cell-depleted T cells, or PBMCs. What the work shows at the level of the full study, not this receptor alone: How much clinical and demographic metadata was included differed by source and by participant, and the metadata was provided uncurated.

TCRbeta CDR3 regions were amplified from genomic DNA by means of the immunoSEQ Assay, a bias-controlled multiplex PCR. Per the original workflow: The number of nucleated cells in each sample was estimated from the amplification of reference gene primers within the assay. To quantify the absolute abundance of each unique TCRbeta CDR3 rearrangement, sequence reads were collapsed and filtered. For each sample, productive Simpson clonality was calculated as the square root of Simpson's diversity index over productive rearrangements. In its TCRdb copy, this immuneACCESS table keeps in-frame sequences only and misses some clones. Where compared with another copy, unresolved V genes explain less than half of these, and the others have no known cause. V, J and clone size are those of that table, while D and trimming were read from the DNA. The sample table holds about 110,000 clones, of which around 83% were seen once. The top ten hold 3.4% of the sample.

Collaborating institutions collected whole blood in K2EDTA tubes following their own protocols. For TCRbeta analysis, collaborators shipped samples in one of three forms: frozen whole blood, isolated PBMCs, or DNA extracted from either of those sample types. The sequence is built from TRBV5-1 and TRBJ1-1; the D gene identity is not certain. What was sequenced was peripheral blood. This receptor was taken from a man between 35 and 55 years old with acute or convalescent COVID-19. The DNA sequence is given as TGCGCCAGCAGCTTCGGACTCACGATGAACACTGAAGCTTTCTTT. The translation is CASSFGLTMNTEAFF.